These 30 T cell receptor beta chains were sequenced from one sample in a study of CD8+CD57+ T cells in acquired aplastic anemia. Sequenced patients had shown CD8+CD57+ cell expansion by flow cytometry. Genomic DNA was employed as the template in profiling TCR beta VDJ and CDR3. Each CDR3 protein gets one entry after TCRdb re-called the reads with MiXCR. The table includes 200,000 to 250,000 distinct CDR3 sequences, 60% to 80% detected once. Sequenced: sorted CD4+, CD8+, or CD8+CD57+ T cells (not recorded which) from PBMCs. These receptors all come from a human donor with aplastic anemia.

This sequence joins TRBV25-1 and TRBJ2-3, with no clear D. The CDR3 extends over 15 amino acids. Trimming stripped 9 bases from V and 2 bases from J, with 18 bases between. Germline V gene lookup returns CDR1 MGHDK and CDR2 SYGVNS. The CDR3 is CASGPHRASTDTQYF. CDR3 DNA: TGTGCCAGTGGACCTCACAGAGCATCCACAGATACGCAGTATTTT.

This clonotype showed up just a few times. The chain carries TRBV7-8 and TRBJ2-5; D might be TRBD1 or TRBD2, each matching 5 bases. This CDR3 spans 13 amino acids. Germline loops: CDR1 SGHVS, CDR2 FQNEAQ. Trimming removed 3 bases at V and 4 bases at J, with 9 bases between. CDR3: CASSFTGGETQYF. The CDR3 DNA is TGTGCCAGCAGCTTTACTGGGGGAGAGACCCAGTACTTC. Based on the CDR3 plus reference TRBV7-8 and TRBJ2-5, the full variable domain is GAGVSQSPRYKVAKRGQDVALRCDPISGHVSLFWYQQALGQGPEFLTYFQNEAQLDKSGLPSDRFFAERPEGSVSTLKIQRTQQEDSAVYLCASSFTGGETQYFGPGTRLLVL.

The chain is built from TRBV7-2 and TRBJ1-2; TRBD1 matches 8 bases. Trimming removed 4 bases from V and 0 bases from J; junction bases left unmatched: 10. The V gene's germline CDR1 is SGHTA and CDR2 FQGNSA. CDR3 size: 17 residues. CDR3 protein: CASSSGTGSSTNYGYTF. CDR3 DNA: TGTGCCAGCAGCTCGGGGACAGGCTCTTCCACTAACTATGGCTACACCTTC.

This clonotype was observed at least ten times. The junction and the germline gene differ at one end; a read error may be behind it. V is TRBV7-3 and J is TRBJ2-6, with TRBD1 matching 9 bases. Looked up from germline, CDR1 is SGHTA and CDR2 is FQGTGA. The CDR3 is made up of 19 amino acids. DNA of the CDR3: TGCGCCAGCAGCCAAGATTGGGACAGGGTGGAGCATGGGGCCAACGTCCTGACTTTC. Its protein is CASSQDWDRVEHGANVLTF.

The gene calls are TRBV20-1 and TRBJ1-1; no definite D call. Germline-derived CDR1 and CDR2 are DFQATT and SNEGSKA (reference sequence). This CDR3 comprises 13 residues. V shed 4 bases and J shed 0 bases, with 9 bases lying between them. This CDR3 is CSAIDTMNTEAFF. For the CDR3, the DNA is TGCAGTGCTATAGACACGATGAACACTGAAGCTTTCTTT.

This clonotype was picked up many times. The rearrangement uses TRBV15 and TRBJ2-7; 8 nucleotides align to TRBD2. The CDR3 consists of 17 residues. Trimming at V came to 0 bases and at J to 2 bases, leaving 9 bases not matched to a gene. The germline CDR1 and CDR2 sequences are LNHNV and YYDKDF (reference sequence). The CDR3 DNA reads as TGTGCCACCAGCAGAGATCGGGTGGCGGGGGGAACCTACGAGCAGTACTTC. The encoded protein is CATSRDRVAGGTYEQYF.

CDR3 residues: CASSVGQSKQFF. The CDR3 DNA is TGTGCCAGCAGCGTAGGACAGTCTAAGCAGTTCTTC. The chain couples TRBV9 to TRBJ2-1; D is possibly TRBD1 (5 bases). V lost 0 bases to trimming and J lost 11 bases, with 9 bases between them. The CDR3 covers 12 residues. Germline CDR1 SGDLS, CDR2 YYNGEE.

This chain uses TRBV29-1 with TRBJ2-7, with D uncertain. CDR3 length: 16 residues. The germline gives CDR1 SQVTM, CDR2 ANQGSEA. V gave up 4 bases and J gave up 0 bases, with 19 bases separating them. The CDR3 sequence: CSVVPQVGYRSYEQYF. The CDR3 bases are TGCAGCGTTGTCCCCCAGGTCGGCTACCGCTCCTACGAGCAGTACTTC.

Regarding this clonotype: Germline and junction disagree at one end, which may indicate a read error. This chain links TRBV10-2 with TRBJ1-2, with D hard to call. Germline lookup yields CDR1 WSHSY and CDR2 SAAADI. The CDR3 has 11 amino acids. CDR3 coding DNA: TGCGCCAGCGGTGATGGACTGGGCTACACCTTC. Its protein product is CASGDGLGYTF.

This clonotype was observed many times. The CDR3 region has the DNA TGCGCCAGCACAGGGACTAGCGGGGCTTTCGAGCAGTACTTC. It yields the protein CASTGTSGAFEQYF. The chain links TRBV10-2 to TRBJ2-7; 13 nucleotides agree with TRBD2. V was pared by 7 bases and J by 6 bases, with 6 bases of the junction left unmatched. The CDR3 sequence is 14 residues long. Looked up from germline, CDR1 is WSHSY and CDR2 is SAAADI.

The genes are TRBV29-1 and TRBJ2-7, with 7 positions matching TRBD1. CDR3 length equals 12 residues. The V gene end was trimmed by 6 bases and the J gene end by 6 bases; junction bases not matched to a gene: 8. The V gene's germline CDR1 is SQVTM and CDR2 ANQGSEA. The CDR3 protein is CSVWDSVGEQYF. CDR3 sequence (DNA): TGCAGCGTATGGGACAGCGTAGGCGAGCAGTACTTC.

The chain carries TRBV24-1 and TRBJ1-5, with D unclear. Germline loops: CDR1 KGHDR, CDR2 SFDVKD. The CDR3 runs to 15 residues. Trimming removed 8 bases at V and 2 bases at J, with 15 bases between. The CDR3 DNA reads TGTGCCACCACGAGTGGGAATTTAGGCAATCAGCCCCAGCATTTT. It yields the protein CATTSGNLGNQPQHF.

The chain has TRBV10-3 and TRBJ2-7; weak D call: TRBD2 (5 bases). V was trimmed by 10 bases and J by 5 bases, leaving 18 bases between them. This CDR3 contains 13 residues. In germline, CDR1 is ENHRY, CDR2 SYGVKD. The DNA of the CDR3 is TGTGCCACCACGGCTAGCTGGGAAGACGAGCAGTACTTC. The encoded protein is CATTASWEDEQYF.

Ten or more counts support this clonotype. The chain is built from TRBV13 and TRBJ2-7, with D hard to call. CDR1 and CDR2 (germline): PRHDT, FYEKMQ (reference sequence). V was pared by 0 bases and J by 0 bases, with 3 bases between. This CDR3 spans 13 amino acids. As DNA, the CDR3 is TGTGCCAGCAGCTTAGGCTCCTCCTACGAGCAGTACTTC. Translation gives CASSLGSSYEQYF. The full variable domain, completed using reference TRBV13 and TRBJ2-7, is AAGVIQSPRHLIKEKRETATLKCYPIPRHDTVYWYQQGPGQDPQFLISFYEKMQSDKGSIPDRFSAQQFSDYHSELNMSSLELGDSALYFCASSLGSSYEQYFGPGTRLTVT.

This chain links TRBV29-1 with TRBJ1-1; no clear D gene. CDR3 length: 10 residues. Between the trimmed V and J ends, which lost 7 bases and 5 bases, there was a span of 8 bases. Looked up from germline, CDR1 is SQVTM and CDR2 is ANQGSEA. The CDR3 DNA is TGCAGCGCACCGGGAACTGAAGCTTTCTTT. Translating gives CSAPGTEAFF. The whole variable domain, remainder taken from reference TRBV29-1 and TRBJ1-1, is SAVISQKPSRDICQRGTSLTIQCQVDSQVTMMFWYRQQPGQSLTLIATANQGSEATYESGFVIDKFPISRPNLTFSTLTVSNMSPEDSSIYLCSAPGTEAFFGQGTRLTVV.

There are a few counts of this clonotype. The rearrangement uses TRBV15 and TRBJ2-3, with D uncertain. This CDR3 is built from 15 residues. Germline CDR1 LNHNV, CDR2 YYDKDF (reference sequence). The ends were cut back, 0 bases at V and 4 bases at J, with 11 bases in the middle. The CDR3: CATSRDRVNADTQYF. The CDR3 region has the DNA TGTGCCACCAGCAGAGATCGCGTCAACGCAGATACGCAGTATTTT.

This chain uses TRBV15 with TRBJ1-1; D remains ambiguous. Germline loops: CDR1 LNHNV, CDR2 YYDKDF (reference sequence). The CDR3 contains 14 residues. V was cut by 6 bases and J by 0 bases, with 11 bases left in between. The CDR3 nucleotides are TGTGCCACCAGTCAGGAAAAAATGAACACTGAAGCTTTCTTT. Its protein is CATSQEKMNTEAFF. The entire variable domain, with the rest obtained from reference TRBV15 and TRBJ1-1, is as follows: DAMVIQNPRYQVTQFGKPVTLSCSQTLNHNVMYWYQQKSSQAPKLLFHYYDKDFNNEADTPDNFQSRRPNTSFCFLDIRSPGLGDTAMYLCATSQEKMNTEAFFGQGTRLTVV.

CDR3 sequence reads: CASSQQGSTEAFF. In DNA, the CDR3 is TGTGCCAGCAGTCAACAGGGGAGCACTGAAGCTTTCTTT. This chain links TRBV14 with TRBJ1-1, with 7 bases aligning to TRBD1. Germline CDR1 is SGHDN and CDR2 is FVKESK. The V gene end was trimmed by 6 bases and the J gene end by 4 bases; junction bases not matched to a gene: 5. This CDR3 contains 13 residues.

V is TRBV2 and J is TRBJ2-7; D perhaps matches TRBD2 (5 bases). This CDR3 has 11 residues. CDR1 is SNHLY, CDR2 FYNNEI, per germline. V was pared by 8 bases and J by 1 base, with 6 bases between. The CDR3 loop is CASGLSYEQYF. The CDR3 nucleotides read TGTGCCAGCGGACTTTCCTACGAGCAGTACTTC.

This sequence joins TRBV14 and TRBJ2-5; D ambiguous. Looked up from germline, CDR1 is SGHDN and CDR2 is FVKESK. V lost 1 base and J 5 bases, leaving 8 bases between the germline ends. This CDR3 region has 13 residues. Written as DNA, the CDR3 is TGTGCCAGCAGCCAAGCGGGCAGGGAGACCCAGTACTTC. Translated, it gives CASSQAGRETQYF.

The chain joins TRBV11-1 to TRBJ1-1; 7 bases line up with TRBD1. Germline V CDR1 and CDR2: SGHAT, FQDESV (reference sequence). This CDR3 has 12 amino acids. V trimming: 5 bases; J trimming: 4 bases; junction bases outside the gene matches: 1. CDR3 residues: CASSRTGTEAFF. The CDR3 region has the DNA TGTGCCAGCAGCCGGACAGGCACTGAAGCTTTCTTT.

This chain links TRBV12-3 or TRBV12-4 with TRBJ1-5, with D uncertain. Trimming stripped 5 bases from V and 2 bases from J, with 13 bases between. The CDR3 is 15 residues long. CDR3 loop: CASSPRALGNQPQHF. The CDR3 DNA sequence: TGTGCCAGCAGTCCTCGGGCCCTCGGCAATCAGCCCCAGCATTTT.

The CDR3 DNA sequence: TGTGCCAGCAGTGAAGGGAGAGCTAACTATGGCTACACCTTC. It is translated as CASSEGRANYGYTF. J is TRBJ1-2 and V is TRBV2; no reliable D call. Germline V CDR1 and CDR2: SNHLY, FYNNEI. CDR3 size: 14 residues. V lost 1 base and J lost 0, with 6 bases in between.

The CDR3 reads CASSLAAGGGAEETQYF. CDR3 nucleotide sequence: TGCGCCAGCAGCTTGGCAGCGGGCGGGGGGGCCGAAGAGACCCAGTACTTC. The chain links TRBV5-1 to TRBJ2-5; 9 bases map to TRBD2. This CDR3 region has 17 residues. Germline V gene lookup returns CDR1 SGHRS and CDR2 YFSETQ. The trim removed 0 bases at V and 3 bases at J, leaving 9 bases unmatched.

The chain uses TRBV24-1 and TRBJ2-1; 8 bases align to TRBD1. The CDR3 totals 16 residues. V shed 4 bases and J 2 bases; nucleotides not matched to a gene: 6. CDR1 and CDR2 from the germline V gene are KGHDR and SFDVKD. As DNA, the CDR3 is TGTGCCACCAGTGAAAGTCGACAGGGGACCTACAATGAGCAGTTCTTC. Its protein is CATSESRQGTYNEQFF.

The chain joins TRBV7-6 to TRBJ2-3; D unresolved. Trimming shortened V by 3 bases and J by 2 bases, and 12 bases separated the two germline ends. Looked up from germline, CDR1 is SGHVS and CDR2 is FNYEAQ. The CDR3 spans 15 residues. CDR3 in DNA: TGTGCCAGCAGCTTCAAACGGACCAACACAGATACGCAGTATTTT. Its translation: CASSFKRTNTDTQYF.

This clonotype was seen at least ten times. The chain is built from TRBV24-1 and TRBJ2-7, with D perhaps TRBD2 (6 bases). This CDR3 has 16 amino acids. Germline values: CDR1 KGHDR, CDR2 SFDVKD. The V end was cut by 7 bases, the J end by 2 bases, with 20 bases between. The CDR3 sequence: CATRGLILFGAYEQYF. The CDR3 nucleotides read TGTGCCACCAGAGGACTAATTTTGTTTGGGGCCTACGAGCAGTACTTC.

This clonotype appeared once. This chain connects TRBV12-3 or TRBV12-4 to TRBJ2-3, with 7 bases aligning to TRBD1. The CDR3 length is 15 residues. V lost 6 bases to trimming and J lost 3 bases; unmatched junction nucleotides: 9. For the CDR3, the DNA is TGTGCCAGCAGCGAAACAGGGGTGGGGACAGATACGCAGTATTTT. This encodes CASSETGVGTDTQYF.

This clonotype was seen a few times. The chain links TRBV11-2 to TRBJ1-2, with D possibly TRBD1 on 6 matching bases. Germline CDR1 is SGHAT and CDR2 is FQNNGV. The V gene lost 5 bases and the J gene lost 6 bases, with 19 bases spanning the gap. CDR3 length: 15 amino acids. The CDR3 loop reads CASSPGSLGAHGYTF. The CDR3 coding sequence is TGTGCCAGCAGCCCGGGCTCATTGGGGGCCCATGGCTACACCTTC.

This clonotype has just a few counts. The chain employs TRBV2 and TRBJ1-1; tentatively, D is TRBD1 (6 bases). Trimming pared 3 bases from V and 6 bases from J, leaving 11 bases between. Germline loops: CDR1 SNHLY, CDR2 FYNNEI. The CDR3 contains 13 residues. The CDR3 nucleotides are TGTGCCAGCAGTGACAGGGGAAGGGCTGAAGCTTTCTTT. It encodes CASSDRGRAEAFF.